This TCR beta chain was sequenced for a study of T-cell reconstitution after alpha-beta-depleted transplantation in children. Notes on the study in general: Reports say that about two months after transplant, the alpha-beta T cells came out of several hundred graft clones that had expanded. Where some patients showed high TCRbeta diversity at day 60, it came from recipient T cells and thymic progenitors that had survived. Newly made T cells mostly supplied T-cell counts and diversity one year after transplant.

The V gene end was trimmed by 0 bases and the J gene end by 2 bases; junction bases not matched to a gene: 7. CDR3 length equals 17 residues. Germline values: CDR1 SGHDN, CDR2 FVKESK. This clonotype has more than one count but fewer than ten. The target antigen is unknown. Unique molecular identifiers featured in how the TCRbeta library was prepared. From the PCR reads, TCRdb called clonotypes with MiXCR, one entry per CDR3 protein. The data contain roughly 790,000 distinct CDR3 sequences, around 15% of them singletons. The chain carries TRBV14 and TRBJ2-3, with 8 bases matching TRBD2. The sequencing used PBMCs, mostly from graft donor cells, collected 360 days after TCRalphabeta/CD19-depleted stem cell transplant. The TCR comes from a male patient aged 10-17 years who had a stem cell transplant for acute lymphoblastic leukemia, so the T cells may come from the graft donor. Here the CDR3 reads CASSQDLAGGTTDTQYF. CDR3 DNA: TGTGCCAGCAGCCAAGATCTGGCGGGGGGAACCACAGATACGCAGTATTTT.